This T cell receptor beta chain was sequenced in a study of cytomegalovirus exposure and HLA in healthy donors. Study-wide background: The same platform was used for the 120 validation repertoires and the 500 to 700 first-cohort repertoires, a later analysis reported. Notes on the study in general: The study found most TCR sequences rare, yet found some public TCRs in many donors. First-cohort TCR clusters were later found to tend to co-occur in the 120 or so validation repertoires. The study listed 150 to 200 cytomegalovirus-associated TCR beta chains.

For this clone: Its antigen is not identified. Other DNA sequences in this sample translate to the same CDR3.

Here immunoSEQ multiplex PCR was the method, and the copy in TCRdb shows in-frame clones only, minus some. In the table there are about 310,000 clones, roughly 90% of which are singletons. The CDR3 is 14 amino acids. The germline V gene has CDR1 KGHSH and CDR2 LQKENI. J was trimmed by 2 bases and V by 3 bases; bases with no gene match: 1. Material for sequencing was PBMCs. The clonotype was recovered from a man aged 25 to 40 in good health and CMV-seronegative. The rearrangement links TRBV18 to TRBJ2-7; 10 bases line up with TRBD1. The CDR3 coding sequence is TGTGCCAGCTCACCTGGGACAGGGGCCTACGAGCAGTACTTC. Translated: CASSPGTGAYEQYF. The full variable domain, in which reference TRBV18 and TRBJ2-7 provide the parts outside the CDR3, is NAGVMQNPRHLVRRRGQEARLRCSPMKGHSHVYWYRQLPEEGLKFMVYLQKENIIDESGMPKERFSAEFPKEGPSILRIQQVVRGDSAAYFCASSPGTGAYEQYFGPGTRLTVT.